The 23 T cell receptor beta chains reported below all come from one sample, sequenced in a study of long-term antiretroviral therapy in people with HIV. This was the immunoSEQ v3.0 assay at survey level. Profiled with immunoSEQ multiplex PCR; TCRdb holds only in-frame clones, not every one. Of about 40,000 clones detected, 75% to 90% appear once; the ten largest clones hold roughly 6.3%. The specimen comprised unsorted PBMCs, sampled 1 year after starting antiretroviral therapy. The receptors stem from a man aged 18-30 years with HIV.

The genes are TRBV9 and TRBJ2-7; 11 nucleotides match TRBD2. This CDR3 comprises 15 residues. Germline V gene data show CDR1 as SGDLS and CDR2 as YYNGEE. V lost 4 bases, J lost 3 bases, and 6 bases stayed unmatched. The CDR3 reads CASSPTSGGFYEQYF. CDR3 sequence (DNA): TGTGCCAGCAGCCCTACTAGCGGGGGTTTCTACGAGCAGTACTTC.

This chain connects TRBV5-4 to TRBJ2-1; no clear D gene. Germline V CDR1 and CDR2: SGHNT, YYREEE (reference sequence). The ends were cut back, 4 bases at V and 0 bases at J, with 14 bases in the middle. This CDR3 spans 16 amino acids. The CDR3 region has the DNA TGTGCCAGCAGCCCCCTTGGCCTGAGCTCCTACAATGAGCAGTTCTTC. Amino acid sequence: CASSPLGLSSYNEQFF.

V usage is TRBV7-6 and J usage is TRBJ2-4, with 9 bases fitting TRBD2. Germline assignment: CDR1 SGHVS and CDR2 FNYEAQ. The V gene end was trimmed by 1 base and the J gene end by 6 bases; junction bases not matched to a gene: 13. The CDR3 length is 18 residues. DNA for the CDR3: TGTGCCAGCAGCTTAGGGGCAGAGGAGCGGGGGGATCTAAACATTCAGTACTTC. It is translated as CASSLGAEERGDLNIQYF.

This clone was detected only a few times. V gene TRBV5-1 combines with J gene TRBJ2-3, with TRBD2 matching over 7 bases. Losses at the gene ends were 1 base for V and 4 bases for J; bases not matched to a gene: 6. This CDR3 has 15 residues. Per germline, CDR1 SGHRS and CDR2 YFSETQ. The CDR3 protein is CASSLRLADSDTQYF. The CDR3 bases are TGCGCCAGCAGCTTGCGGCTAGCGGATTCAGATACGCAGTATTTT.

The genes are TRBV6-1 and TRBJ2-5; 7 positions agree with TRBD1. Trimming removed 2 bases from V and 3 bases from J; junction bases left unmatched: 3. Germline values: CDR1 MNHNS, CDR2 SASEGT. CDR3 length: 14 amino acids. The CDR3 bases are TGTGCCAGCAGTGAATACGACAGGGAAGAGACCCAGTACTTC. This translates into CASSEYDREETQYF.

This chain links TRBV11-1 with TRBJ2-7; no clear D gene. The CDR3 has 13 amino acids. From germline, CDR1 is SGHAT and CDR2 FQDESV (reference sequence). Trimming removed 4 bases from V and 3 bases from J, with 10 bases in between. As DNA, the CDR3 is TGTGCCAGCAGCTCTTGGGGTGACTACGAGCAGTACTTC. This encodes CASSSWGDYEQYF.

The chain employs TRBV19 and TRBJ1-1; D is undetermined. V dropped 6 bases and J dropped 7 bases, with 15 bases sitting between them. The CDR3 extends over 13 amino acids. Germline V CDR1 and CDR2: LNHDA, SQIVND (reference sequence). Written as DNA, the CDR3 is TGTGCCAGTAGCATCGGGCTTGTTGGTGAAGCTTTCTTT. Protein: CASSIGLVGEAFF.

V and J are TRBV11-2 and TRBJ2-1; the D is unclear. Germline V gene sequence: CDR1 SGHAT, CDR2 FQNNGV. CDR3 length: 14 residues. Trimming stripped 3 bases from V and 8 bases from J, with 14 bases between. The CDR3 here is CASSLTAPMHEQFF. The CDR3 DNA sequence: TGTGCCAGCAGCTTGACCGCCCCAATGCATGAGCAGTTCTTC.

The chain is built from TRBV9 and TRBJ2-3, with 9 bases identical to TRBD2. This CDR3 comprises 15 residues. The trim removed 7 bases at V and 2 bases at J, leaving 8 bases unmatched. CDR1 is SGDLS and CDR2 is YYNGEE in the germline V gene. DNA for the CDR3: TGTGCCAGCCACGTCGGGACTAGCAACACAGATACGCAGTATTTT. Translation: CASHVGTSNTDTQYF. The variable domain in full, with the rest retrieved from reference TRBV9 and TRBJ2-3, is DSGVTQTPKHLITATGQRVTLRCSPRSGDLSVYWYQQSLDQGLQFLIQYYNGEERAKGNILERFSAQQFPDLHSELNLSSLELGDSALYFCASHVGTSNTDTQYFGPGTRLTVL.

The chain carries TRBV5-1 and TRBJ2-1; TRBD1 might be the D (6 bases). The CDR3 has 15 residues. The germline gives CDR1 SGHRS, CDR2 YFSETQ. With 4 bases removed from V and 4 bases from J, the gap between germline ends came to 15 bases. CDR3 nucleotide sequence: TGCGCCAGCAGCACCGGGACAAGCTTGTACAATGAGCAGTTCTTC. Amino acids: CASSTGTSLYNEQFF. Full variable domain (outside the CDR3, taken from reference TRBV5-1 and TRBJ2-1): KAGVTQTPRYLIKTRGQQVTLSCSPISGHRSVSWYQQTPGQGLQFLFEYFSETQRNKGNFPGRFSGRQFSNSRSEMNVSTLELGDSALYLCASSTGTSLYNEQFFGPGTRLTVL.

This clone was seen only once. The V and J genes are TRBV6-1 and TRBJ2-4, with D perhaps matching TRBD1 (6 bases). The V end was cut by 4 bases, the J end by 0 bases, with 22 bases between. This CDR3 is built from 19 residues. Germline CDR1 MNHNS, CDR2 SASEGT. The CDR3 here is CASSVRAGVRSIAKNIQYF. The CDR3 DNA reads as TGTGCCAGCAGTGTCCGGGCAGGGGTTCGGAGTATAGCCAAAAACATTCAGTACTTC.

This CDR3 is CASRLGVMSGYNEQFF. In nucleotides, the CDR3 is TGTGCAAGTCGCTTAGGTGTGATGAGCGGCTACAATGAGCAGTTCTTC. The J gene is TRBJ2-1, the V gene TRBV12-2; the table gives TRBD2 as D, unverified against the DNA. TRBV12-2 is termed a pseudogene. This CDR3 spans 16 amino acids.

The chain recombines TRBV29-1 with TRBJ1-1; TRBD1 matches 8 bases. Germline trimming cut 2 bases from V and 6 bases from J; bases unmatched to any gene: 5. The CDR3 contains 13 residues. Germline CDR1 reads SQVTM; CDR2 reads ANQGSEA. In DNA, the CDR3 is TGCAGCGTTGAAAGACAGGGGAGGGCTGAAGCTTTCTTT. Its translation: CSVERQGRAEAFF.

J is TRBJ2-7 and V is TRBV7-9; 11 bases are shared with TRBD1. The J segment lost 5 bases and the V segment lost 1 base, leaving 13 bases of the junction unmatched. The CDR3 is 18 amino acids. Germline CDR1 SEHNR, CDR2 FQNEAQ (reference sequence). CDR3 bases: TGTGCCAGCAGCTTAGGATCGCTGGGACAGGGGGGTATTGACGAGCAGTACTTC. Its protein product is CASSLGSLGQGGIDEQYF.

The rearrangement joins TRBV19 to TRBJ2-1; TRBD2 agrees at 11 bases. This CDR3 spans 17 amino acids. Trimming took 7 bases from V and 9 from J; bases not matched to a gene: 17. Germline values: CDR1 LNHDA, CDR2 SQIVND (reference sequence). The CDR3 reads CASIGLGTSGFYGEQFF. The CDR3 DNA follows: TGTGCCAGTATCGGGCTCGGGACTAGCGGTTTCTACGGTGAGCAGTTCTTC.

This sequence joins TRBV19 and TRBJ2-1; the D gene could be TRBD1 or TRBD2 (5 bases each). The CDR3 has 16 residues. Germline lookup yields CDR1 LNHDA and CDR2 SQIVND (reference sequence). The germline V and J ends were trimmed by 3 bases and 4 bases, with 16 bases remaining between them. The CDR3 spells CASSISQGVLYNEQFF. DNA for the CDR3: TGTGCCAGTAGTATTTCTCAGGGAGTCCTATACAATGAGCAGTTCTTC. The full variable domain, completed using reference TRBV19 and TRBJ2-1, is DGGITQSPKYLFRKEGQNVTLSCEQNLNHDAMYWYRQDPGQGLRLIYYSQIVNDFQKGDIAEGYSVSREKKESFPLTVTSAQKNPTAFYLCASSISQGVLYNEQFFGPGTRLTVL.

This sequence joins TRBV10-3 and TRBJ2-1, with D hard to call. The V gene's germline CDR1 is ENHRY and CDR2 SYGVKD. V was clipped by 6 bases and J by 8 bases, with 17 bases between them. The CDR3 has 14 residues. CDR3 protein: CAIRNSVRLYEQFF. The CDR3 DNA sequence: TGTGCCATCAGAAACTCTGTAAGGTTGTATGAGCAGTTCTTC.

CDR3 in amino acids: CASSGGDADTQYF. As DNA, the CDR3 is TGTGCCAGCTCTGGGGGTGACGCAGATACGCAGTATTTT. V gene TRBV6-6 combines with J gene TRBJ2-3; the D gene could be TRBD1 or TRBD2 (5 bases each). V gave up 8 bases and J gave up 4 bases, with 13 bases separating them. The CDR3 totals 13 residues. Germline loops: CDR1 MNHNY, CDR2 SVGAGI (reference sequence).

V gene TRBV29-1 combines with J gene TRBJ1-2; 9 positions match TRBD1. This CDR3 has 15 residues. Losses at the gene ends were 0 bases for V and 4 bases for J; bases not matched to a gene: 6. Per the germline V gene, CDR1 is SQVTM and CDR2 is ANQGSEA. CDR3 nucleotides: TGCAGCGTTGAAGATGGTAGGGACAGGGCCTATGGCTACACCTTC. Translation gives CSVEDGRDRAYGYTF.

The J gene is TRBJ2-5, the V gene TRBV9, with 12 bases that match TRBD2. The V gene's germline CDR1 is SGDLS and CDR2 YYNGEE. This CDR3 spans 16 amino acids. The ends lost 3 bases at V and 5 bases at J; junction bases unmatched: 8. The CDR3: CASSDGTSGPVETQYF. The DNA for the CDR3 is TGTGCCAGCAGCGATGGGACTAGCGGGCCCGTGGAGACCCAGTACTTC.

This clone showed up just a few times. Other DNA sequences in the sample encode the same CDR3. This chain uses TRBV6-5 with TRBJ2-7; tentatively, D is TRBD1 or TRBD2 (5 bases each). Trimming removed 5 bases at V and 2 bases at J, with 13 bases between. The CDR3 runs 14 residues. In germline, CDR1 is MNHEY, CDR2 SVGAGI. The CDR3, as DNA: TGTGCCAGCAGTCCTACCGGGACCACCTACGAGCAGTACTTC. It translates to CASSPTGTTYEQYF.

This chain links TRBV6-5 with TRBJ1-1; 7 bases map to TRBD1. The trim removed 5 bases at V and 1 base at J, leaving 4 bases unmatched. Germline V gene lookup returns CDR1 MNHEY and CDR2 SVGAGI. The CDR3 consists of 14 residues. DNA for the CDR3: TGTGCCAGCAGTCTGACAGGGAGGAACACTGAAGCTTTCTTT. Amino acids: CASSLTGRNTEAFF.

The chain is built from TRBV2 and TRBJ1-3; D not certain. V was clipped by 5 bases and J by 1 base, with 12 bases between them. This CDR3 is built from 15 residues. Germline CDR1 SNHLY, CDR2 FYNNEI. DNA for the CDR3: TGTGCCAGCAGTCGGGCGAGGACTTCTGGAAACACCATATATTTT. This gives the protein CASSRARTSGNTIYF.